The 28 T cell receptor beta chains reported below all come from one sample, sequenced in a study of shared T cell receptors in the human thymus. Profiled with immunoSEQ multiplex PCR; TCRdb holds only in-frame clones, not every one. The sample contains hundreds of thousands of clones, about 89% of which appear only once. This sample was also put to use in a study of human thymus T cells.

Sequencing input: thymocytes. These receptors came from a boy under two years old with a congenital heart defect.

The chain employs TRBV28 and TRBJ2-3, with D perhaps TRBD2 (5 bases). This CDR3 is 15 amino acids long. V dropped 5 bases and J dropped 3 bases, with 15 bases sitting between them. CDR1 and CDR2 (germline): MDHEN, SYDVKM. CDR3 loop: CASSTETTRTDTQYF. The CDR3 bases are TGTGCCAGCAGTACGGAAACAACTAGAACAGATACGCAGTATTTT.

V gene TRBV9 combines with J gene TRBJ2-1; 7 positions match TRBD2. Germline-derived CDR1 and CDR2 are SGDLS and YYNGEE. The CDR3 extends over 15 amino acids. The trim removed 0 bases at V and 7 bases at J, leaving 7 bases unmatched. CDR3 loop: CASSVAGGETNEQFF. Here the CDR3 DNA reads TGTGCCAGCAGCGTAGCGGGGGGAGAGACGAATGAGCAGTTCTTC.

This rearrangement joins TRBV7-8 to TRBJ2-7; TRBD1 agrees at 8 bases. Germline CDR1 and CDR2: SGHVS and FQNEAQ. The length of the CDR3 is 15 residues. J lost 2 bases, V lost 6 bases, and 9 bases had no gene match. The CDR3 DNA sequence: TGTGCCAGCAGGTACCGGGACAGGTATCCCTACGAGCAGTACTTC. As protein: CASRYRDRYPYEQYF.

This clone was seen only a few times. The chain combines TRBV10-2 with TRBJ2-7; D is possibly TRBD1 (5 bases). From germline, CDR1 is WSHSY and CDR2 SAAADI. This CDR3 contains 13 residues. Trimming stripped 6 bases from V and 1 base from J, with 10 bases between. The CDR3 spells CASSRATSYEQYF. CDR3 nucleotides: TGCGCCAGCAGCAGGGCGACATCCTACGAGCAGTACTTC.

This chain uses TRBV29-1 with TRBJ2-5; D call uncertain. Trimming took off 0 bases at V and 4 bases at J, with 12 bases between the two ends. Germline CDR1 is SQVTM and CDR2 is ANQGSEA. CDR3 length: 14 residues. CDR3 sequence: CSVEDHKERETQYF. CDR3 DNA sequence: TGCAGCGTTGAAGATCACAAGGAGCGAGAGACCCAGTACTTC.

The V and J genes are TRBV5-6 and TRBJ2-5, with a possible D match to TRBD1 (6 bases). Germline V gene data show CDR1 as SGHDT and CDR2 as YYEEEE. V was cut by 2 bases and J by 3 bases, with 20 bases left in between. The CDR3 loop spans 17 amino acids. The DNA for the CDR3 is TGTGCCAGCAGCTTAGGGGGTCGTGATGGATTTAAAGAGACCCAGTACTTC. Translated, it gives CASSLGGRDGFKETQYF.

Of note for this clone: Additional DNA sequences in this sample encode the identical CDR3. The V gene is TRBV5-1, the J gene TRBJ1-2; D call uncertain. This CDR3 has 14 amino acids. Trimming left V 1 base short and J 0 bases short, with 7 bases between. Per the germline V gene, CDR1 is SGHRS and CDR2 is YFSETQ. The CDR3 here is CASSLTTANYGYTF. The CDR3 region has the DNA TGCGCCAGCAGCTTGACCACAGCTAACTATGGCTACACCTTC.

This clone was picked up one time. The rearrangement links TRBV10-2 to TRBJ2-5; 9 bases line up with TRBD2. This CDR3 contains 16 residues. Trimming took 6 bases from V and 0 from J; bases not matched to a gene: 8. CDR1 WSHSY and CDR2 SAAADI come from the germline V gene. CDR3: CASRNVGLAHQETQYF. The CDR3 region has the DNA TGCGCCAGCAGGAACGTCGGACTAGCGCACCAAGAGACCCAGTACTTC.

The chain uses TRBV15 and TRBJ1-4; TRBD1 matches at 9 bases. Germline lookup yields CDR1 LNHNV and CDR2 YYDKDF (reference sequence). The CDR3 is made up of 16 amino acids. V shed 1 base and J 5 bases; nucleotides not matched to a gene: 5. In nucleotides, the CDR3 is TGTGCCACCAGCAGAGGGGGACAGGGACTAAATGAAAAACTGTTTTTT. Residues: CATSRGGQGLNEKLFF.

The gene calls are TRBV27 and TRBJ2-5; D gene uncertain. Trimming took off 6 bases at V and 3 bases at J, with 8 bases between the two ends. Germline V lookup: CDR1 MNHEY, CDR2 SMNVEV (reference sequence). This CDR3 comprises 12 residues. CDR3 sequence: CASRNSEETQYF. DNA of the CDR3: TGTGCCAGCAGGAACTCCGAAGAGACCCAGTACTTC.

This clone was counted only a few times. The chain carries TRBV9 and TRBJ2-6; perhaps TRBD1 as D (6 bases). The CDR3 loop spans 22 amino acids. With 0 bases removed from V and 1 base from J, the gap between germline ends came to 26 bases. Germline V gives CDR1 SGDLS, CDR2 YYNGEE. CDR3 nucleotides: TGTGCCAGCAGCGTAGAGGGTTCAGGACAGTCATTCCCATGGTCTGGGGCCAACGTCCTGACTTTC. Encoded protein: CASSVEGSGQSFPWSGANVLTF.

The rearrangement uses TRBV18 and TRBJ1-2, with 7 positions matching TRBD1. CDR3 length: 14 amino acids. The germline gives CDR1 KGHSH, CDR2 LQKENI. Trimming cost V 3 bases and J 3 bases; bases outside gene matches: 4. The CDR3: CASSPSTGDYGYTF. As DNA, the CDR3 is TGTGCCAGCTCACCGTCCACAGGGGACTATGGCTACACCTTC.

Here the CDR3 reads CASSQVRQGQVRYYGYTF. The CDR3 nucleotides are TGCGCCAGCAGCCAAGTCCGACAGGGTCAGGTTAGGTACTATGGCTACACCTTC. The genes are TRBV4-3 and TRBJ1-2; 7 bases are shared with TRBD1. This CDR3 has 18 residues. Germline loops: CDR1 LGHNA, CDR2 YSLEER. V gave up 1 base and J gave up 3 bases; unmatched junction bases: 14.

With regard to this clone: This same CDR3 is encoded by further DNA sequences in the sample. V usage is TRBV7-9 and J usage is TRBJ1-6; D uncertain. Germline CDR1 SEHNR, CDR2 FQNEAQ (reference sequence). With 3 bases removed from V and 4 bases from J, the gap between germline ends came to 7 bases. The CDR3 covers 14 residues. The CDR3 DNA is TGTGCCAGCAGCTTGGCTTTTTATAATTCACCCCTCCACTTT. Protein product: CASSLAFYNSPLHF.

V and J are TRBV2 and TRBJ1-4; D may be TRBD1 (5 bases). Germline V gene sequence: CDR1 SNHLY, CDR2 FYNNEI. CDR3 length: 15 amino acids. Trimming removed 3 bases from V and 4 bases from J, with 12 bases in between. CDR3 DNA: TGTGCCAGCAGTGATGGGGCCATGGGTAATGAAAAACTGTTTTTT. Residues: CASSDGAMGNEKLFF.

The chain recombines TRBV15 with TRBJ1-2, with TRBD1 as a possible D gene (5 bases). Germline V gene data show CDR1 as LNHNV and CDR2 as YYDKDF (reference sequence). The CDR3 loop spans 14 amino acids. Between the trimmed V and J ends, which lost 5 bases and 5 bases, there was a span of 15 bases. The CDR3 loop reads CATSGLDREYGYTF. The CDR3 DNA sequence: TGTGCCACCAGCGGATTAGACAGAGAGTATGGCTACACCTTC.

The rearrangement links TRBV10-3 to TRBJ1-5; D ambiguous. This CDR3 is 14 amino acids long. Trimming pared 3 bases from V and 0 bases from J, leaving 6 bases between. Per the germline V gene, CDR1 is ENHRY and CDR2 is SYGVKD. This CDR3 reads CAISDGGSNQPQHF. CDR3 DNA sequence: TGTGCCATCAGTGACGGAGGTAGCAATCAGCCCCAGCATTTT.

This clone was seen only once. J is TRBJ2-7 and V is TRBV13, with 10 positions matching TRBD1. This CDR3 has 16 amino acids. V shed 1 base and J 2 bases; nucleotides not matched to a gene: 5. Germline values: CDR1 PRHDT, CDR2 FYEKMQ (reference sequence). The CDR3 region is CASSLVPGQGTYEQYF. Written as DNA, the CDR3 is TGTGCCAGCAGCTTAGTCCCGGGACAGGGGACCTACGAGCAGTACTTC.

This clone was observed a handful of times. CDR3 amino acids: CASSLGQGGYNEQFF. The CDR3 nucleotides read TGCGCCAGCAGCTTAGGACAGGGGGGGTACAATGAGCAGTTCTTC. The chain uses TRBV5-1 and TRBJ2-1; the match to TRBD1 covers 10 bases. There are 15 residues in the CDR3. V shed 2 bases and J 4 bases; nucleotides not matched to a gene: 3. Germline CDR1 and CDR2: SGHRS and YFSETQ.

The chain uses TRBV27 and TRBJ2-7, with D possibly matching TRBD2 (6 bases). The V and J ends lost 3 bases and 1 base respectively, with 10 bases between them. Germline CDR1 MNHEY, CDR2 SMNVEV (reference sequence). The CDR3 has 14 residues. The CDR3 region has the DNA TGTGCCAGCAGTTTGCGGGATACTTCCTACGAGCAGTACTTC. As protein: CASSLRDTSYEQYF.

The sample holds one count of this clone. V usage is TRBV7-8 and J usage is TRBJ1-5, with 7 bases identical to TRBD1. CDR1 and CDR2 from the germline V gene are SGHVS and FQNEAQ. This CDR3 is 16 amino acids long. Trimming took 5 bases from V and 3 from J; bases not matched to a gene: 10. The CDR3 spells CASSKSRDSYNQPQHF. DNA of the CDR3: TGTGCCAGCAGCAAATCCCGGGACAGCTACAATCAGCCCCAGCATTTT.

The chain joins TRBV5-1 to TRBJ2-1, with 8 bases fitting TRBD1. CDR1 is SGHRS, CDR2 YFSETQ, per germline. This CDR3 is built from 19 residues. V lost 3 bases, J lost 4 bases, and 18 bases stayed unmatched. The CDR3: CASSCGLKLDRGGYNEQFF. The CDR3 DNA reads as TGCGCCAGCAGCTGTGGGTTGAAACTAGACAGGGGAGGATACAATGAGCAGTTCTTC. The whole variable domain, filled in from reference TRBV5-1 and TRBJ2-1, reads KAGVTQTPRYLIKTRGQQVTLSCSPISGHRSVSWYQQTPGQGLQFLFEYFSETQRNKGNFPGRFSGRQFSNSRSEMNVSTLELGDSALYLCASSCGLKLDRGGYNEQFFGPGTRLTVL.

This clone was recorded only once. V usage is TRBV4-3 and J usage is TRBJ2-1; TRBD1 aligns across 7 bases. Trimming at V came to 1 base and at J to 0 bases, leaving 3 bases not matched to a gene. Germline values: CDR1 LGHNA, CDR2 YSLEER. This CDR3 has 16 residues. The CDR3 coding sequence is TGCGCCAGCAGCCAAGGACAGGGCAGCTCCTACAATGAGCAGTTCTTC. Its translation is CASSQGQGSSYNEQFF.

This rearrangement joins TRBV25-1 to TRBJ2-3; TRBD1 aligns across 8 bases. This CDR3 is 13 amino acids long. V shed 7 bases, J shed 4 bases, and the junction held 4 bases outside the gene matches. Germline V lookup: CDR1 MGHDK, CDR2 SYGVNS. CDR3 region: CASIKTGADTQYF. CDR3 DNA: TGTGCCAGCATAAAGACAGGGGCAGATACGCAGTATTTT. Filled out from reference TRBV25-1 and TRBJ2-3, the complete variable domain reads EADIYQTPRYLVIGTGKKITLECSQTMGHDKMYWYQQDPGMELHLIHYSYGVNSTEKGDLSSESTVSRIRTEHFPLTLESARPSHTSQYLCASIKTGADTQYFGPGTRLTVL.

This chain joins TRBV27 and TRBJ1-2, with D tentatively TRBD1 (6 bases). V dropped 2 bases and J dropped 4 bases, with 14 bases sitting between them. The CDR3 spans 15 residues. Germline CDR1 reads MNHEY; CDR2 reads SMNVEV (reference sequence). In nucleotides, the CDR3 is TGTGCCAGCAGTTTAACCGGGACACTTATCTATGGCTACACCTTC. This gives the protein CASSLTGTLIYGYTF.

The rearrangement joins TRBV7-2 to TRBJ2-1; 7 positions agree with TRBD2. Trimming removed 4 bases from V and 2 bases from J; junction bases left unmatched: 14. CDR1 and CDR2 from the germline V gene are SGHTA and FQGNSA. The CDR3 consists of 18 residues. The CDR3 region is CASSSRRPRGDAYNEQFF. The DNA for the CDR3 is TGTGCCAGCAGCTCACGCCGCCCCCGGGGGGACGCCTACAATGAGCAGTTCTTC.

The V and J genes are TRBV7-9 and TRBJ2-7; weak D call: TRBD2 (6 bases). Germline V gene data show CDR1 as SEHNR and CDR2 as FQNEAQ (reference sequence). The CDR3 is 16 residues long. Trimming took off 6 bases at V and 4 bases at J, with 22 bases between the two ends. The CDR3, as DNA: TGTGCCAGCAGTTCAGTACCGGGACTTTTTCTTTACGAGCAGTACTTC. It translates to CASSSVPGLFLYEQYF.

The chain uses TRBV7-9 and TRBJ2-1, with a possible D match to TRBD1 (5 bases). This CDR3 comprises 16 residues. In germline, CDR1 is SEHNR, CDR2 FQNEAQ (reference sequence). The V and J ends lost 6 bases and 3 bases respectively, with 18 bases between them. For the CDR3, the DNA is TGTGCCAGCAGTTTACAAGACAGCGCAATCTACAATGAGCAGTTCTTC. It yields the protein CASSLQDSAIYNEQFF.